What follows describes a single T cell receptor (beta chain). In the source study's methods: Reference gene primer amplification yielded estimated nucleated cell counts. Assay: immunoSEQ multiplex PCR; the TCRdb copy retains only in-frame clones and omits some. That table supplies the V and J calls and clone size; D and trimming were determined from the DNA. The sample lists 150,000 to 200,000 clones, 82% occurring once. This entry belongs to a study of blood T cell repertoires in COVID-19. Across the study: Whether acute or convalescent, the COVID-19 samples came from the United States, Italy and Spain.

V was trimmed by 10 bases and J by 3 bases, leaving 15 bases between them. CDR3 length: 14 residues. Per the germline V gene, CDR1 is MNHEY and CDR2 is SVGAGI. Enrollment of patients from Seattle took place during active infection, with longitudinal follow-up. This chain links TRBV6-5 with TRBJ1-4; D is uncertain. This TCR was recovered from a woman between 40 and 55 years old with COVID-19, enrolled during active disease. The sequenced sample was peripheral blood. CDR3 nucleotide sequence: TGTGCCACTAGAGAGGCTTGGGCTAATGAAAAACTGTTTTTT. The encoded protein is CATREAWANEKLFF.